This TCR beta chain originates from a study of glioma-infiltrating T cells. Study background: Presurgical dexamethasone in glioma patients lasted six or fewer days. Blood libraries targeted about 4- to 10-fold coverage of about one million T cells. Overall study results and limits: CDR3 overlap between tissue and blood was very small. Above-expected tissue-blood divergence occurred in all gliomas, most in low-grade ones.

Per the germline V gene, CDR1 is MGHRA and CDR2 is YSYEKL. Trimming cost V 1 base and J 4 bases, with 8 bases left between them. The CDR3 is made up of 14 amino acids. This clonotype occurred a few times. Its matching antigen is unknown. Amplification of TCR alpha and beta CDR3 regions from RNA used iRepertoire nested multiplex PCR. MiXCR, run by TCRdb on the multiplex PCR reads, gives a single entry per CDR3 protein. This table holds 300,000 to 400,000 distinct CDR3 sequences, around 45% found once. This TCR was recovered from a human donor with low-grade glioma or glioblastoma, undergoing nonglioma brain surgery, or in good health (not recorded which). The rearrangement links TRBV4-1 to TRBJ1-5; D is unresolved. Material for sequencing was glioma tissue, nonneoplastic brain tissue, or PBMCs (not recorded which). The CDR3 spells CASSQVGRNQPQHF. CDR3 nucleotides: TGCGCCAGCAGCCAAGTAGGTCGGAATCAGCCCCAGCATTTT.